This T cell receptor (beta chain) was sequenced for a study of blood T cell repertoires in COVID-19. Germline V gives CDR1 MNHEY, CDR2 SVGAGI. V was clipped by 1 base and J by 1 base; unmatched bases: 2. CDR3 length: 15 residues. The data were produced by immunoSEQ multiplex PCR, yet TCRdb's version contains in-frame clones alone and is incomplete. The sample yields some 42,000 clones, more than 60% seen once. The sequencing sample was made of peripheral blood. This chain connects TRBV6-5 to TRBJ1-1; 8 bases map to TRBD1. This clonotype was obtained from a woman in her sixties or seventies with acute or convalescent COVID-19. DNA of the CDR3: TGTGCCAGCAGTTACTTAGGACAGGGGAACACTGAAGCTTTCTTT. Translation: CASSYLGQGNTEAFF.